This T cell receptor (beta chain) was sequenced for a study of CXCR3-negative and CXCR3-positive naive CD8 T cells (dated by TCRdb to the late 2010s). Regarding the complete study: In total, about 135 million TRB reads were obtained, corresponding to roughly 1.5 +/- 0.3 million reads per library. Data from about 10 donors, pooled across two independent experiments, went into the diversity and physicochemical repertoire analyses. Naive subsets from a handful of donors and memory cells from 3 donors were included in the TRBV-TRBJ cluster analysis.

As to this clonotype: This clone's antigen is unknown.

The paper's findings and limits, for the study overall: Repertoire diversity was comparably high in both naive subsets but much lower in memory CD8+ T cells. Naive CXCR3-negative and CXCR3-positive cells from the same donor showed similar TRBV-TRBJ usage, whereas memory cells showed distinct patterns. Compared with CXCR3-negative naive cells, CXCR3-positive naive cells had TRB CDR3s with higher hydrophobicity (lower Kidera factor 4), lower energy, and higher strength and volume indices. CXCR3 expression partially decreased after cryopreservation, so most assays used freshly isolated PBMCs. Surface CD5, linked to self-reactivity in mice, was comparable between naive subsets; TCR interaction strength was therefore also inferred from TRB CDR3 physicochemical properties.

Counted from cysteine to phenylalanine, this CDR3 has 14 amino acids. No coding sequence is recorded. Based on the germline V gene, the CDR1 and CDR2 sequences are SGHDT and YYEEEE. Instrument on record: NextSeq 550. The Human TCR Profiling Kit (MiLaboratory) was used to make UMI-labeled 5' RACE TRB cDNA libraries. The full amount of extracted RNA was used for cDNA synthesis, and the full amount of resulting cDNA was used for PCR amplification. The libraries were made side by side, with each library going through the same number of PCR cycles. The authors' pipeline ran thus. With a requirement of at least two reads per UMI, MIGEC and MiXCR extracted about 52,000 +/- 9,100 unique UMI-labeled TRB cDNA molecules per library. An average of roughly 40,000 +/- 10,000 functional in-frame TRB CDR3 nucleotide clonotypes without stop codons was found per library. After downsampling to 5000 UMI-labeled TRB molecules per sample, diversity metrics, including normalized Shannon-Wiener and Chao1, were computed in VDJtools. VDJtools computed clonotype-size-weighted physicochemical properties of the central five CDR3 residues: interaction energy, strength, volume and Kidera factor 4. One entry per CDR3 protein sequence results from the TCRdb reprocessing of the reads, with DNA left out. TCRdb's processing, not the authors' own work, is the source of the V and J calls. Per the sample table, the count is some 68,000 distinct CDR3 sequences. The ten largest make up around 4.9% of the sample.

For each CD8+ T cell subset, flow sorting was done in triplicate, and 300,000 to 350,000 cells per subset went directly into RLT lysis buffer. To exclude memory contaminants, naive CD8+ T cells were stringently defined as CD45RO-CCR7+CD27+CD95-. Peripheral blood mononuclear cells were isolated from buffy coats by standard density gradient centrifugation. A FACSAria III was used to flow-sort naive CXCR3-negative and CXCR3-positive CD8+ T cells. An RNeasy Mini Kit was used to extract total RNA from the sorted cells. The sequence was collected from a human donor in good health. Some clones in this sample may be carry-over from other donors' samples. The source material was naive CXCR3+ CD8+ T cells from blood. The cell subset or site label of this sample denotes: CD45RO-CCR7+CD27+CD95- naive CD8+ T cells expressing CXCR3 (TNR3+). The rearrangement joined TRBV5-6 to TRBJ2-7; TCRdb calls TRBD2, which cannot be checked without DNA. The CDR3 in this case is CASSWTPASYEQYF.